Listed below are T cell receptor beta chains from one sample, sequenced in a study of regulatory T cells in long-lasting Graves disease. Each CDR3 protein gets one entry after TCRdb re-called the multiplex PCR reads with MiXCR. The sample holds a few hundred thousand distinct CDR3 sequences, 10% to 15% seen once. The sample was also reused in another study, on T cells in Graves' hyperthyroidism and ophthalmopathy.

The sequencing here drew on peripheral blood mononuclear cells (PBMCs), taken at new diagnosis, from a patient treated with antithyroid drugs. These receptors were obtained from a woman younger than 30 with Graves disease. CDR3s include the opening cysteine and the closing phenylalanine or tryptophan. Each record gives: J gene, V gene, D gene, clone size, CDR3 protein, CDR3 DNA. The D gene is left open where the match is weak. Some rows have no size entry. The others give once, few or many, or a class for an expanded clone.

j_gene: TRBJ2-3; v_gene: TRBV7-9; d_gene: TRBD2; abundance: .; CDR3aa: CASRPTSGRRTDTQYF; CDR3nt: TGTGCCAGCAGGCCGACTAGCGGGAGGAGGACAGATACGCAGTATTTT
j_gene: TRBJ2-3; v_gene: TRBV12-3/TRBV12-4; d_gene: TRBD2; abundance: many; CDR3aa: CASSLWGGDTDTQYF; CDR3nt: TGTGCCAGCAGTTTATGGGGGGGAGACACAGATACGCAGTATTTT
j_gene: TRBJ1-1; v_gene: TRBV18; d_gene: .; abundance: many; CDR3aa: CASSLFAAMNTEAFF; CDR3nt: TGTGCCAGCTCACTATTTGCAGCCATGAACACTGAAGCTTTCTTT
j_gene: TRBJ2-1; v_gene: TRBV20-1; d_gene: .; abundance: .; CDR3aa: CSATKGIRSYNEQFF; CDR3nt: TGCAGTGCCACTAAGGGAATCCGGTCCTACAATGAGCAGTTCTTC
j_gene: TRBJ2-3; v_gene: TRBV29-1; d_gene: .; abundance: many; CDR3aa: CSVDVPGRNTDTQYF; CDR3nt: TGCAGCGTCGACGTCCCGGGCCGGAATACAGATACGCAGTATTTT
j_gene: TRBJ1-6; v_gene: TRBV29-1; d_gene: .; abundance: .; CDR3aa: CEAHRNRPQGYNSPLHF; CDR3nt: TGCGAGGCCCACAGGAACAGACCTCAAGGATATAATTCACCCCTCCACTTT
j_gene: TRBJ2-4; v_gene: TRBV24-1; d_gene: .; abundance: many; CDR3aa: CATSDLAKNIQYF; CDR3nt: TGTGCCACCAGTGATTTGGCCAAAAACATTCAGTACTTC
j_gene: TRBJ1-1; v_gene: TRBV18; d_gene: .; abundance: many; CDR3aa: CASSPSDILNTEAFF; CDR3nt: TGTGCCAGCTCACCATCGGACATCTTGAACACTGAAGCTTTCTTT
j_gene: TRBJ1-2; v_gene: TRBV20-1; d_gene: TRBD1; abundance: .; CDR3aa: CSADDRDPDPPYYGYTF; CDR3nt: TGCAGTGCCGACGACAGGGACCCCGACCCCCCCTACTATGGCTACACCTTC
j_gene: TRBJ2-1; v_gene: TRBV6-2/TRBV6-3; d_gene: .; abundance: .; CDR3aa: CASRLSWRGGNEQFF; CDR3nt: TGTGCCAGCAGACTGAGCTGGAGAGGGGGGAATGAGCAGTTCTTC
j_gene: TRBJ2-1; v_gene: TRBV2; d_gene: .; abundance: many; CDR3aa: CASSAGDYNEQFF; CDR3nt: TGTGCCAGCAGTGCAGGCGACTACAATGAGCAGTTCTTC
j_gene: TRBJ1-4; v_gene: TRBV19; d_gene: TRBD1; abundance: many; CDR3aa: CASSHGQVLNEKLFF; CDR3nt: TGTGCCAGTAGTCACGGACAGGTGCTTAATGAAAAACTGTTTTTT
j_gene: TRBJ2-1; v_gene: TRBV12-3/TRBV12-4; d_gene: TRBD2; abundance: many; CDR3aa: CASRPGTSGDNEQFF; CDR3nt: TGTGCCAGCAGACCCGGGACTAGCGGGGATAATGAGCAGTTCTTC
j_gene: TRBJ2-2; v_gene: TRBV4-2; d_gene: .; abundance: .; CDR3aa: CASSQDSTGELFF; CDR3nt: TGTGCCAGCAGCCAAGATTCCACCGGGGAGCTGTTTTTT
j_gene: TRBJ2-1; v_gene: TRBV7-9; d_gene: TRBD2; abundance: many; CDR3aa: CASSLTAGGFRDNEQFF; CDR3nt: TGTGCCAGCAGCTTGACAGCGGGAGGCTTTCGTGACAATGAGCAGTTCTTC
j_gene: TRBJ2-1; v_gene: TRBV6-4; d_gene: .; abundance: .; CDR3aa: CASSDSGDKGGEQFF; CDR3nt: TGTGCCAGCAGTGACTCGGGGGACAAAGGAGGTGAGCAGTTCTTC
j_gene: TRBJ1-2; v_gene: TRBV5-1; d_gene: TRBD1; abundance: many; CDR3aa: CASSLSGTGYGYTF; CDR3nt: TGCGCCAGCAGCTTGTCCGGGACAGGGTATGGCTACACCTTC
j_gene: TRBJ2-3; v_gene: TRBV24-1; d_gene: TRBD2; abundance: many; CDR3aa: CATSDPGTKSTDTQYF; CDR3nt: TGTGCCACCAGTGACCCCGGGACTAAAAGCACAGATACGCAGTATTTT
j_gene: TRBJ1-3; v_gene: TRBV4-3; d_gene: .; abundance: .; CDR3aa: CASSQQSSGNTIYF; CDR3nt: TGCGCCAGCAGCCAACAGAGCTCTGGAAACACCATATATTTT
j_gene: TRBJ1-2; v_gene: TRBV7-6; d_gene: TRBD1; abundance: many; CDR3aa: CASSFTGGRGYTF; CDR3nt: TGTGCCAGCAGCTTCACAGGGGGCCGGGGCTACACCTTC
j_gene: TRBJ2-3; v_gene: TRBV10-3; d_gene: .; abundance: many; CDR3aa: CAISGGQATLADILDTQYF; CDR3nt: TGTGCCATCAGTGGGGGACAGGCTACACTAGCGGACATCTTGGATACGCAGTATTTT
j_gene: TRBJ2-7; v_gene: TRBV11-2; d_gene: .; abundance: many; CDR3aa: CASSLLRAGPYEQYF; CDR3nt: TGTGCCAGCAGCCTCCTGCGGGCAGGCCCCTACGAGCAGTACTTC
j_gene: TRBJ2-3; v_gene: TRBV27; d_gene: .; abundance: many; CDR3aa: CASSRRFTDTQYF; CDR3nt: TGTGCCAGCAGTCGGCGGTTCACAGATACGCAGTATTTT
j_gene: TRBJ2-2; v_gene: TRBV3-1; d_gene: TRBD1; abundance: many; CDR3aa: CASSQEVPFRTGQTGELFF; CDR3nt: TGTGCCAGCAGCCAAGAAGTCCCATTCCGGACAGGGCAAACCGGGGAGCTGTTTTTT
j_gene: TRBJ2-1; v_gene: TRBV2; d_gene: .; abundance: many; CDR3aa: CAGASYREHNNEQFF; CDR3nt: TGTGCCGGGGCTTCCTACAGAGAACATAACAATGAGCAGTTCTTC
j_gene: TRBJ1-5; v_gene: TRBV12-3/TRBV12-4; d_gene: .; abundance: many; CDR3aa: CASSPFPSNSNQPQHF; CDR3nt: TGTGCCAGCAGCCCCTTCCCGAGTAACAGCAATCAGCCCCAGCATTTT
j_gene: TRBJ2-3; v_gene: TRBV20-1; d_gene: TRBD2; abundance: many; CDR3aa: CSATSSGGPVTTDTQYF; CDR3nt: TGCAGTGCTACGTCTAGCGGGGGCCCAGTAACCACAGATACGCAGTATTTT
j_gene: TRBJ1-6; v_gene: TRBV30; d_gene: TRBD1; abundance: few; CDR3aa: CAWSVRTGGSNSAANSPLHF; CDR3nt: TGTGCCTGGAGTGTAAGGACAGGGGGCTCGAACTCAGCCGCTAATTCACCCCTCCACTTT
j_gene: TRBJ2-3; v_gene: TRBV10-3; d_gene: .; abundance: once; CDR3aa: CAIRMREDTQYF; CDR3nt: TGTGCCATCAGAATGAGGGAAGATACGCAGTATTTT
j_gene: TRBJ2-2; v_gene: TRBV4-3; d_gene: .; abundance: few; CDR3aa: CASSQPSSRTGELFF; CDR3nt: TGCGCCAGCAGCCAACCCAGCAGTCGCACCGGGGAGCTGTTTTTT
j_gene: TRBJ1-6; v_gene: TRBV12-3/TRBV12-4; d_gene: .; abundance: few; CDR3aa: CASSFGQRRNNSPLHF; CDR3nt: TGTGCCAGCAGTTTCGGGCAAAGGCGTAATAATTCACCCCTCCACTTT
j_gene: TRBJ1-5; v_gene: TRBV20-1; d_gene: .; abundance: .; CDR3aa: CSARAGRVQPQHF; CDR3nt: TGCAGTGCTAGAGCTGGCCGTGTTCAGCCCCAGCATTTT
j_gene: TRBJ2-5; v_gene: TRBV6-2/TRBV6-3; d_gene: TRBD2; abundance: many; CDR3aa: CASSPLDSSGTETQYF; CDR3nt: TGTGCCAGCAGTCCCTTGGACTCCAGCGGGACAGAGACCCAGTACTTC
j_gene: TRBJ2-5; v_gene: TRBV5-1; d_gene: .; abundance: many; CDR3aa: CASSLGGADQETQYF; CDR3nt: TGCGCCAGCAGCTTGGGCGGAGCCGATCAAGAGACCCAGTACTTC
j_gene: TRBJ1-5; v_gene: TRBV6-2/TRBV6-3; d_gene: TRBD1; abundance: many; CDR3aa: CASRTGTGGNQPQHF; CDR3nt: TGTGCCAGCAGAACGGGCACAGGGGGCAATCAGCCCCAGCATTTT
j_gene: TRBJ2-7; v_gene: TRBV6-1; d_gene: .; abundance: .; CDR3aa: CASRPGTSPYEQYF; CDR3nt: TGTGCCAGCAGACCTGGGACATCCCCCTACGAGCAGTACTTC
j_gene: TRBJ2-7; v_gene: TRBV7-6; d_gene: .; abundance: many; CDR3aa: CASSLAGVEQYF; CDR3nt: TGTGCCAGCAGCTTAGCGGGTGTAGAGCAGTACTTC
j_gene: TRBJ1-2; v_gene: TRBV28; d_gene: .; abundance: few; CDR3aa: CASNPGQIYGYTF; CDR3nt: TGTGCCAGCAACCCGGGACAAATCTATGGCTACACCTTC
j_gene: TRBJ2-1; v_gene: TRBV29-1; d_gene: .; abundance: .; CDR3aa: CSVDRGNEQFF; CDR3nt: TGCAGCGTTGACAGGGGTAATGAGCAGTTCTTC
j_gene: TRBJ2-5; v_gene: TRBV4-1; d_gene: .; abundance: .; CDR3aa: CASSPSPGWDETQYF; CDR3nt: TGCGCCAGCAGCCCCAGCCCGGGGTGGGACGAGACCCAGTACTTC
j_gene: TRBJ1-2; v_gene: TRBV29-1; d_gene: .; abundance: many; CDR3aa: CSVEDRVVYTF; CDR3nt: TGCAGCGTTGAAGATAGGGTGGTCTACACCTTC
j_gene: TRBJ2-5; v_gene: TRBV7-9; d_gene: TRBD2; abundance: .; CDR3aa: CASSSGLAEWCQYF; CDR3nt: TGTGCCAGCAGCTCCGGACTAGCGGAGTGGTGTCAGTACTTC
j_gene: TRBJ1-1; v_gene: TRBV12-3/TRBV12-4; d_gene: .; abundance: many; CDR3aa: CASSLGLWIPNTEAFF; CDR3nt: TGTGCCAGCAGTTTGGGGCTATGGATTCCAAACACTGAAGCTTTCTTT
j_gene: TRBJ2-3; v_gene: TRBV30; d_gene: .; abundance: many; CDR3aa: CAWSVLRSTDTQYF; CDR3nt: TGTGCCTGGAGTGTACTTAGGAGCACAGATACGCAGTATTTT
j_gene: TRBJ1-1; v_gene: TRBV13; d_gene: .; abundance: few; CDR3aa: CASSSFSEMNTEAFF; CDR3nt: TGTGCCAGCAGCTCGTTTTCCGAAATGAACACTGAAGCTTTCTTT
j_gene: TRBJ1-2; v_gene: TRBV27; d_gene: TRBD1; abundance: few; CDR3aa: CASSSRQGANFNYGYTF; CDR3nt: TGTGCCAGCAGTTCCCGACAGGGGGCGAATTTTAACTATGGCTACACCTTC
j_gene: TRBJ1-2; v_gene: TRBV5-4; d_gene: .; abundance: many; CDR3aa: CASKTSRRQEALANYGYTF; CDR3nt: TGTGCCAGCAAAACGAGCAGACGACAGGAAGCCCTTGCTAACTATGGCTACACCTTC
j_gene: TRBJ2-3; v_gene: TRBV18; d_gene: .; abundance: many; CDR3aa: CASSPPAGDTQYF; CDR3nt: TGTGCCAGCTCACCACCTGCCGGGGATACGCAGTATTTT
j_gene: TRBJ2-1; v_gene: TRBV29-1; d_gene: .; abundance: many; CDR3aa: CSALRTNEQFF; CDR3nt: TGCAGCGCGCTCCGGACAAATGAGCAGTTCTTC
j_gene: TRBJ1-2; v_gene: TRBV19; d_gene: TRBD1; abundance: many; CDR3aa: CASSIDLKGADAGYTF; CDR3nt: TGTGCCAGTAGTATAGATTTGAAGGGGGCAGACGCTGGCTACACCTTC
j_gene: TRBJ2-1; v_gene: TRBV7-2; d_gene: .; abundance: many; CDR3aa: CASSEDSSSYNEQFF; CDR3nt: TGTGCCAGCAGCGAAGACTCAAGCTCCTACAATGAGCAGTTCTTC
j_gene: TRBJ1-6; v_gene: TRBV30; d_gene: .; abundance: many; CDR3aa: CAWTFLPRSPLHF; CDR3nt: TGTGCCTGGACGTTCCTCCCAAGGTCACCCCTCCACTTT
j_gene: TRBJ2-1; v_gene: TRBV10-1; d_gene: .; abundance: few; CDR3aa: CASSEERLGDGEQFF; CDR3nt: TGCGCCAGCAGTGAGGAGAGGCTAGGTGACGGGGAGCAGTTCTTC
j_gene: TRBJ2-3; v_gene: TRBV2; d_gene: TRBD2; abundance: many; CDR3aa: CASRLGLAGTDTQYF; CDR3nt: TGTGCCAGCAGACTCGGACTAGCGGGAACAGATACGCAGTATTTT
j_gene: TRBJ2-1; v_gene: TRBV24-1; d_gene: .; abundance: many; CDR3aa: CATADSGAVSSYNEQFF; CDR3nt: TGTGCCACAGCCGACTCCGGGGCAGTGAGCTCCTACAATGAGCAGTTCTTC